A selection of T cell receptor beta chains follows, all from one sample in a study of OX40 agonist ivuxolimab in advanced cancers. The protocol was immunoSEQ multiplex PCR, while the TCRdb copy is restricted to in-frame clones and leaves out a portion. There are roughly 92,000 clones in the sample; more than 85% occur only once, and 3.4% lies in the top ten. The source material was CD4+ or CD8+ T cells sorted from blood, sampled in a trial of the OX40 agonist ivuxolimab. These receptors all come from an adult with an advanced solid tumor such as melanoma, head and neck, liver or kidney cancer. Each CDR3 is given without its conserved first and last residue. The order of the fields is CDR3 protein, V gene.

ASRQGATYYEQY | TRBV6-6
ASSSVGGFGYT | TRBV27
ASSFRGMNTEAF | TRBV5-4
ASSLRVTTQETQY | TRBV18
ATSRVRGATDTQY | TRBV15
ASSYSRLAIEAF | TRBV6-5
ASSSPGNAPQETQY | TRBV18
ASSLTSHPYNEQF | TRBV27
ASSSWTSGGTDTQY | TRBV11-2
ASSPLQFEQY | TRBV6-5
ASSYDSYGYT | TRBV7-8